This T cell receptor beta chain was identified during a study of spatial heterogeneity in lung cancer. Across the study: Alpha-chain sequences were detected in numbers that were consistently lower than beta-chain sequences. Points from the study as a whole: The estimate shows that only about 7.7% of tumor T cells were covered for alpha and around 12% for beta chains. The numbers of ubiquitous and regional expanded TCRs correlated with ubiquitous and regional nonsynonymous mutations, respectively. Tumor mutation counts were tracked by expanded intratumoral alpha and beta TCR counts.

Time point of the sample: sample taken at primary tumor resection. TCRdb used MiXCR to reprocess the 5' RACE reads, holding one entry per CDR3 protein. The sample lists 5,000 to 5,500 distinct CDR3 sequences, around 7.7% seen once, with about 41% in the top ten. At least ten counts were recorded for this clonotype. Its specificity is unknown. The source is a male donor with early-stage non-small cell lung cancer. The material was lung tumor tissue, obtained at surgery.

The DNA of the CDR3 is TGTGCCAGCCGAGACAGGCGGACGTCCTACAATGAGCAGTTCTTC. Its translation: CASRDRRTSYNEQFF. The genes are TRBV2 and TRBJ2-1; D may be TRBD1 (6 bases). The CDR3 is made up of 15 amino acids. The V end was cut by 8 bases, the J end by 1 base, with 15 bases between. Germline values: CDR1 SNHLY, CDR2 FYNNEI.